This entry features one T cell receptor (beta chain) sequence. This sample stems from a study of technical replicates of blood from a handful of donors. From germline, CDR1 is MNHEY and CDR2 SMNVEV (reference sequence). The CDR3 loop spans 14 amino acids. J gave up 7 bases and V 3 bases, and 7 bases lay outside the gene matches. Libraries were prepared by immunoSEQ multiplex PCR; TCRdb keeps only in-frame clonotypes and omits some of them. The sample holds about 80,000 clones, about 92% seen once. The chain links TRBV27 to TRBJ1-2; TRBD1 matches at 8 bases. The TCR sequence derives from a human donor in good health. The sequencing input was T cells isolated from PBMCs. CDR3 DNA sequence: TGTGCCAGCAGTTTTAGCCAGGGGGCAGGTGGCTACACCTTC. Residues: CASSFSQGAGGYTF.